This note documents a single T cell receptor beta chain sequence. The record originates from a study of CD8 T cells in Susac syndrome. Random hexamers were used to reverse transcribe an amount of about 0.45 to 1 ug RNA. The immunoSEQ assay covered 54 Vbeta and 13 Jbeta segments for CDR3. TCRdb analysed the immunoSEQ multiplex PCR reads with MiXCR anew, one entry per CDR3 protein. The data show some 180,000 distinct CDR3 sequences, 80% to 95% seen once. The V end lost 3 bases, the J end lost 2 bases, and 14 bases lay between the germline ends. The CDR3 runs to 16 residues. From germline, CDR1 is KGHSH and CDR2 LQKENI. Peripheral blood CD8+ and CD4+ T cells were profiled by TCR beta sequencing. TEMRA cells were FACS-enriched, and CD8+ and CD4+ T cells were isolated negatively.

The sequenced material came from CD4+ T cells from PBMCs. The chain couples TRBV18 to TRBJ2-1; possibly TRBD1 or TRBD2 for D (5 bases each). This sequence was found in a human donor in good health. CDR3 in amino acids: CASSPTTGWAYNEQFF. The CDR3 DNA follows: TGTGCCAGCTCACCGACTACAGGTTGGGCCTACAATGAGCAGTTCTTC.